Each of the 27 T cell receptor beta chains below was sequenced from the same sample in a study of CD8+ T cells in alopecia areata. cDNA prepared by RNA extraction and subsequent reverse transcription served as the template for sequencing. The protocol was immunoSEQ multiplex PCR, while the TCRdb copy is restricted to in-frame clones and leaves out a portion. The sample lists roughly 100,000 clones, 60% to 75% occurring once. Sample treatment: oral pan-JAK inhibitor, 5-10 mg twice daily. The sequencing here drew on CD8+ T cells sorted from blood, taken at week 4, from a patient treated with tofacitinib. The receptors derive from a human donor with alopecia areata.

This clone was detected a few times. V usage is TRBV28 and J usage is TRBJ2-4; 7 nucleotides agree with TRBD2. The CDR3 totals 17 residues. Germline CDR1 and CDR2: MDHEN and SYDVKM. The J segment lost 1 base and the V segment lost 4 bases, leaving 10 bases of the junction unmatched. CDR3 nucleotides: TGTGCCAGCAGTTCCCCACTAGCGTCGGGTGCCAAAAACATTCAGTACTTC. It translates to CASSSPLASGAKNIQYF.

This chain joins TRBV7-7 and TRBJ2-5; 13 nucleotides match TRBD2. Trimming cost V 5 bases and J 3 bases; bases outside gene matches: 12. The CDR3 contains 18 residues. In germline, CDR1 is SSHAT, CDR2 FNYEAQ (reference sequence). The DNA for the CDR3 is TGTGCCAGCAGCGCCGGGACTAGCGGGGACGTGGCGGAAGAGACCCAGTACTTC. Translation: CASSAGTSGDVAEETQYF. The full variable domain, with the rest looked up from reference TRBV7-7 and TRBJ2-5, is GAGVSQSPRYKVTKRGQDVTLRCDPISSHATLYWYQQALGQGPEFLTYFNYEAQPDKSGLPSDRFSAERPEGSISTLTIQRTEQRDSAMYRCASSAGTSGDVAEETQYFGPGTRLLVL.

The chain couples TRBV11-2 to TRBJ2-5; possibly TRBD2 for D (5 bases). Per the germline V gene, CDR1 is SGHAT and CDR2 is FQNNGV. The CDR3 contains 14 residues. V dropped 5 bases and J dropped 5 bases, with 15 bases sitting between them. CDR3 DNA: TGTGCCAGCAGCGCGTCAAGACGAGGGGAGACCCAGTACTTC. Residues: CASSASRRGETQYF.

This clone has just a few counts. The chain combines TRBV21-1 with TRBJ1-6; TRBD1 is taken as the D call from the table, unchecked against the DNA. TRBV21-1 is annotated as a pseudogene. The CDR3 has 19 residues. CDR3 in amino acids: CASSNRDRGHRSYNSPLHF. The CDR3 DNA sequence: TGTGCCAGCAGCAACCGGGACAGGGGACACCGCTCCTATAATTCACCCCTCCACTTT.

The chain employs TRBV2 and TRBJ1-4; D unresolved. This CDR3 spans 17 amino acids. Germline V gene sequence: CDR1 SNHLY, CDR2 FYNNEI. Trimming cost V 1 base and J 7 bases, with 19 bases left between them. CDR3 amino acids: CASSEGSDARSSEKLFF. The CDR3 DNA reads as TGTGCCAGCAGTGAAGGTTCTGACGCCCGATCGAGTGAAAAACTGTTTTTT. The variable domain in full, with the rest retrieved from reference TRBV2 and TRBJ1-4, is EPEVTQTPSHQVTQMGQEVILRCVPISNHLYFYWYRQILGQKVEFLVSFYNNEISEKSEIFDDQFSVERPDGSNFTLKIRSTKLEDSAMYFCASSEGSDARSSEKLFFGSGTQLSVL.

The gene calls are TRBV5-6 and TRBJ2-1, with D possibly being TRBD1 or TRBD2 (5 bases each). Germline V gives CDR1 SGHDT, CDR2 YYEEEE. Trimming left V 0 bases short and J 10 bases short, with 14 bases between. This CDR3 contains 14 residues. The chain's CDR3 is CASSLVAGNREQFF. CDR3 bases: TGTGCCAGCAGCTTGGTTGCCGGGAACAGGGAGCAGTTCTTC.

In nucleotides, the CDR3 is TGTGCCAGCAGTTACGGGTCGGCTCTCAATGAGCAGTTCTTC. This codes for CASSYGSALNEQFF. V gene TRBV6-5 combines with J gene TRBJ2-1; no clear D. Trimming took off 2 bases at V and 6 bases at J, with 11 bases between the two ends. The CDR3 contains 14 residues. The V gene's germline CDR1 is MNHEY and CDR2 SVGAGI.

Only a few counts were recorded for this clone. The chain combines TRBV6-6 with TRBJ1-1; a possible D gene is TRBD1 (5 bases). The CDR3 is 15 amino acids. CDR1 MNHNY and CDR2 SVGAGI come from the germline V gene (reference sequence). V gave up 0 bases and J gave up 1 base, with 9 bases separating them. For the CDR3, the DNA is TGTGCCAGCAGTTACTCGGTCGGGGGGAACACTGAAGCTTTCTTT. Translation gives CASSYSVGGNTEAFF.

The chain joins TRBV27 to TRBJ2-7; TRBD1 matches 7 bases. The germline gives CDR1 MNHEY, CDR2 SMNVEV (reference sequence). The CDR3 has 15 residues. With 5 bases clipped from V and 2 bases from J, the junction kept 9 bases outside the gene matches. The CDR3 reads CASSPRWTGTYEQYF. In nucleotides, the CDR3 is TGTGCCAGCAGTCCAAGGTGGACAGGTACCTACGAGCAGTACTTC.

The sample holds a few counts of this clone. The chain combines TRBV10-3 with TRBJ1-6; 7 nucleotides line up with TRBD1. There are 16 residues in the CDR3. V trimming: 0 bases; J trimming: 14 bases; junction bases outside the gene matches: 13. From germline, CDR1 is ENHRY and CDR2 SYGVKD. The CDR3 region has the DNA TGTGCCATCAGTGAGTCGTTGGAGGGGGCCATCAAGGCCCTCCACTTT. Its protein is CAISESLEGAIKALHF.

This rearrangement joins TRBV4-3 to TRBJ1-5; no reliable D call. With 0 bases removed from V and 3 bases from J, the gap between germline ends came to 6 bases. Per the germline V gene, CDR1 is LGHNA and CDR2 is YSLEER. CDR3 length: 14 amino acids. CDR3 sequence reads: CASSQDSYNQPQHF. The CDR3 DNA sequence: TGCGCCAGCAGCCAAGATTCATACAATCAGCCCCAGCATTTT.

This clone showed up just a few times. V gene TRBV30 combines with J gene TRBJ2-7; D not certain. Trimming stripped 4 bases from V and 4 bases from J, with 20 bases between. CDR3 length: 15 residues. Germline V gene sequence: CDR1 GTSNPN, CDR2 SVGIG (reference sequence). The CDR3 DNA follows: TGTGCCTGGAATGGAGTCTTGGGCGAAGCTTACGAGCAGTACTTC. Translating it yields CAWNGVLGEAYEQYF.

This clone was found a few times. V usage is TRBV4-1 and J usage is TRBJ2-5; D is uncertain. CDR3 length: 15 amino acids. V was cut by 1 base and J by 4 bases, with 13 bases left in between. The germline gives CDR1 MGHRA, CDR2 YSYEKL. CDR3 in amino acids: CASSQVDEFGETQYF. As DNA, the CDR3 is TGCGCCAGCAGCCAAGTTGACGAGTTCGGAGAGACCCAGTACTTC.

On this clone itself: The junction departs from the called germline gene at one end, perhaps through a read error. The chain combines TRBV29-1 with TRBJ2-5, with 8 bases fitting TRBD1. The germline gives CDR1 SQVTM, CDR2 ANQGSEA. The CDR3 has 11 residues. The CDR3 coding sequence is TGCAGCGTTGAAGTCGAGACAGGGGTGAACTTC. This sequence encodes CSVEVETGVNF.

This chain links TRBV28 with TRBJ2-7; D is unresolved. CDR3 length: 14 residues. Germline V lookup: CDR1 MDHEN, CDR2 SYDVKM. The V end lost 3 bases, the J end lost 7 bases, and 16 bases lay between the germline ends. CDR3 DNA sequence: TGTGCCAGCAGTTTCGATCAAGGGATAGGGGAGCAGTACTTC. Protein sequence: CASSFDQGIGEQYF.

Only a few counts were recorded for this clone. The chain joins TRBV29-1 to TRBJ1-2, with 7 nucleotides matching TRBD1. With 1 base clipped from V and 0 bases from J, the junction kept 5 bases outside the gene matches. The germline CDR1 and CDR2 sequences are SQVTM and ANQGSEA. The CDR3 extends over 15 amino acids. The CDR3 nucleotides read TGCAGCGTTGAAGGGGACAGCCCGTCTAACTATGGCTACACCTTC. It is translated as CSVEGDSPSNYGYTF.

This clone has just one count. V gene TRBV27 combines with J gene TRBJ1-1; 9 bases fit TRBD1. Per germline, CDR1 MNHEY and CDR2 SMNVEV (reference sequence). V gave up 5 bases and J gave up 11 bases; unmatched junction bases: 6. The length of the CDR3 is 12 residues. The CDR3 sequence is CASSPTGGRAFF. The CDR3 DNA follows: TGTGCCAGCAGTCCGACAGGGGGTCGGGCTTTCTTT.

The rearrangement links TRBV6-5 to TRBJ1-2, with unresolved D. Looked up from germline, CDR1 is MNHEY and CDR2 is SVGAGI. Between the trimmed V and J ends, which lost 7 bases and 6 bases, there was a span of 18 bases. The CDR3 is 14 residues long. The CDR3 here is CASTIPGAPDGYTF. The DNA for the CDR3 is TGTGCCAGCACAATTCCGGGAGCTCCCGATGGCTACACCTTC.

This rearrangement joins TRBV27 to TRBJ2-5; D is perhaps TRBD1 or TRBD2 (5 bases each). Germline CDR1 MNHEY, CDR2 SMNVEV (reference sequence). Deletions cut 0 bases from V and 1 base from J, with 9 bases between. CDR3 length: 15 residues. The CDR3 protein is CASSLSWGIQETQYF. The CDR3 nucleotides are TGTGCCAGCAGTTTATCTTGGGGGATCCAAGAGACCCAGTACTTC.

The chain uses TRBV27 and TRBJ2-7, with 8 bases aligning to TRBD1. The CDR3 length is 15 residues. With 3 bases clipped from V and 4 bases from J, the junction kept 8 bases outside the gene matches. The germline CDR1 and CDR2 sequences are MNHEY and SMNVEV (reference sequence). The CDR3 reads CASSLASGGWYEQYF. Here the CDR3 DNA reads TGTGCCAGCAGTTTGGCGTCAGGGGGCTGGTACGAGCAGTACTTC.

The J gene is TRBJ2-2, the V gene TRBV14; 7 bases are shared with TRBD1. The CDR3 spans 15 residues. The J segment lost 6 bases and the V segment lost 4 bases, leaving 8 bases of the junction unmatched. Germline assignment: CDR1 SGHDN and CDR2 FVKESK. DNA of the CDR3: TGTGCCAGCAGCCCGTTCGGGACAGTCGCCGGGGAGCTGTTTTTT. Translated, it gives CASSPFGTVAGELFF.

The chain joins TRBV15 to TRBJ1-5, with D maybe TRBD1 (6 bases). In germline, CDR1 is LNHNV, CDR2 YYDKDF (reference sequence). The CDR3 spans 15 residues. Deletions cut 0 bases from V and 4 bases from J, with 10 bases between. In DNA form, the CDR3 reads TGTGCCACCAGCAGAGACAGGGGCTGGAATCAGCCCCAGCATTTT. It translates to CATSRDRGWNQPQHF.

V and J are TRBV19 and TRBJ2-5; TRBD1 aligns across 8 bases. Trimming at V came to 6 bases and at J to 7 bases, leaving 4 bases not matched to a gene. Per the germline V gene, CDR1 is LNHDA and CDR2 is SQIVND (reference sequence). CDR3 length: 12 residues. The chain's CDR3 is CASRTGDGTQYF. The CDR3 bases are TGTGCCAGTAGGACAGGGGATGGGACCCAGTACTTC.

Concerning this clone: Its ends do not fully match the called genes, so a read error is possible. The rearrangement joins TRBV29-1 to TRBJ2-1; possibly TRBD2 for D (6 bases). The CDR3 has 15 residues. CDR1 SQVTM and CDR2 ANQGSEA come from the germline V gene. CDR3 protein: CSAWGLLGSFNEQFF. The CDR3 DNA reads TGCAGCGCTTGGGGACTCCTCGGGTCCTTCAATGAGCAGTTCTTC.

The chain is built from TRBV19 and TRBJ1-5, with a possible D match to TRBD1 (6 bases). The V end lost 7 bases, the J end lost 1 base, and 14 bases lay between the germline ends. The CDR3 is 15 residues long. The germline V gene encodes CDR1 LNHDA and CDR2 SQIVND (reference sequence). The CDR3 reads CASTLFQGSNQPQHF. The CDR3, as DNA: TGTGCCAGTACCCTTTTTCAGGGGAGCAATCAGCCCCAGCATTTT.

The V and J genes are TRBV27 and TRBJ2-7; D ambiguous. The V gene lost 6 bases and the J gene lost 3 bases, with 12 bases spanning the gap. Germline values: CDR1 MNHEY, CDR2 SMNVEV (reference sequence). The CDR3 has 13 amino acids. CDR3 loop: CASSHQENYEQYF. The CDR3, as DNA: TGTGCCAGCAGCCATCAGGAGAACTACGAGCAGTACTTC.

This chain uses TRBV9 with TRBJ1-2, with a tentative D call TRBD1 (5 bases). CDR3 size: 15 residues. Deletions cut 3 bases from V and 4 bases from J, with 16 bases between. Looked up from germline, CDR1 is SGDLS and CDR2 is YYNGEE. CDR3 sequence (DNA): TGTGCCAGCAGCGCTATGGGCAGCGGGGCCTATGGCTACACCTTC. It codes for CASSAMGSGAYGYTF.